A single sample gave rise to the 3 T cell receptor beta chains below, sequenced in a study of T cell changes during pregnancy in multiple sclerosis. Method: immunoSEQ multiplex PCR; TCRdb's copy keeps in-frame clones and lacks some. Among roughly 23,000 clones listed, around nine tenths were seen once. Sequences were derived from CD4+ T cells from peripheral blood mononuclear cells, sampled in the first trimester of pregnancy. The receptors were sampled from a female donor in good health, enrolled as a control in a pregnancy study.

This clone was counted a few times. The chain recombines TRBV5-1 with TRBJ2-5; 8 bases map to TRBD2. This CDR3 is 15 amino acids long. Trimming took 5 bases from V and 5 from J; bases not matched to a gene: 11. CDR1 is SGHRS, CDR2 YFSETQ, per germline. CDR3 sequence (DNA): TGCGCCAGCAGTATTGGAGCGGGAGCGGGGGAGACCCAGTACTTC. This codes for CASSIGAGAGETQYF.

This clone was counted a single time. The rearrangement links TRBV19 to TRBJ2-2; a weak D match, TRBD1 (5 bases). The CDR3 loop spans 18 amino acids. Trimming removed 0 bases from V and 1 base from J, with 15 bases in between. Germline-derived CDR1 and CDR2 are LNHDA and SQIVND (reference sequence). DNA for the CDR3: TGTGCCAGTAGTATAGATCTAGTGTTGGGGCGGAACACCGGGGAGCTGTTTTTT. Its translation: CASSIDLVLGRNTGELFF.

This chain uses TRBV7-3 with TRBJ2-2; D may be TRBD2 (6 bases). V was pared by 3 bases and J by 0 bases, with 11 bases between. Germline values: CDR1 SGHTA, CDR2 FQGTGA. The CDR3 covers 16 residues. The CDR3 spells CASSFGGGPNTGELFF. The CDR3 DNA is TGTGCCAGCAGCTTTGGGGGAGGACCGAACACCGGGGAGCTGTTTTTT.